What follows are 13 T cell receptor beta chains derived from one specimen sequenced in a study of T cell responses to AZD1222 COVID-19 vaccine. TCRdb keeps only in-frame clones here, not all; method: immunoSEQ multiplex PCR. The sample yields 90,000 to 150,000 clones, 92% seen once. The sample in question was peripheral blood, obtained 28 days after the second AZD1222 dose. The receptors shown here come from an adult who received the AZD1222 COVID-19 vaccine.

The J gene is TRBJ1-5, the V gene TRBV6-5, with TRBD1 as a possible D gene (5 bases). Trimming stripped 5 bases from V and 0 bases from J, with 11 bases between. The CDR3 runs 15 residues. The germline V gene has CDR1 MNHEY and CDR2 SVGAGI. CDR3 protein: CASSPQGTSNQPQHF. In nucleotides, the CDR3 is TGTGCCAGCAGTCCTCAGGGTACTAGCAATCAGCCCCAGCATTTT.

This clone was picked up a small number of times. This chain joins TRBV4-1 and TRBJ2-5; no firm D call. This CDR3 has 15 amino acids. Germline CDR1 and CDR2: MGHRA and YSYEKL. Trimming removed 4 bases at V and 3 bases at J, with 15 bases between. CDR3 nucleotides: TGCGCCAGCAGCCCTTCCCCCGGCCCCAAAGAGACCCAGTACTTC. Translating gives CASSPSPGPKETQYF.

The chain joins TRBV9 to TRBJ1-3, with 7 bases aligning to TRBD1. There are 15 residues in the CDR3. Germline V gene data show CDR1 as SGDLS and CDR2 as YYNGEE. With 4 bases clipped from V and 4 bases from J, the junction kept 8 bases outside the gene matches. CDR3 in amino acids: CASSPRQGSGNTIYF. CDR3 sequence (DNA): TGTGCCAGCAGCCCGAGACAGGGATCCGGAAACACCATATATTTT.

The CDR3 DNA is TGTGCCATCAGTGACACGTGGGGCAGGGGGCGGGAGACCCAGTACTTC. This encodes CAISDTWGRGRETQYF. This chain uses TRBV10-3 with TRBJ2-5; 8 nucleotides line up with TRBD1. CDR1 is ENHRY, CDR2 SYGVKD, per germline. After removal of 3 bases from V and 5 bases from J, the junction contained 11 bases not matched to a gene. The CDR3 has 16 residues.

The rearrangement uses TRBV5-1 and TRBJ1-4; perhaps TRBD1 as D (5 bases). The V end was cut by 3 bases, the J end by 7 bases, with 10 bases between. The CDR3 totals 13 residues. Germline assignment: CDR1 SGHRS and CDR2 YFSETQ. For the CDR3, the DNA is TGCGCCAGCAGCTCCGAAGGGGCTGAAAAACTGTTTTTT. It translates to CASSSEGAEKLFF.

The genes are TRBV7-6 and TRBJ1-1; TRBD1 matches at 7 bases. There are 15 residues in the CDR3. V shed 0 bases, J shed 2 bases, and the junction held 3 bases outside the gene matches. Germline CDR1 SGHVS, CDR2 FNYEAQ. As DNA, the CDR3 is TGTGCCAGCAGCTTAGCCGGGACAGCTAACACTGAAGCTTTCTTT. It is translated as CASSLAGTANTEAFF.

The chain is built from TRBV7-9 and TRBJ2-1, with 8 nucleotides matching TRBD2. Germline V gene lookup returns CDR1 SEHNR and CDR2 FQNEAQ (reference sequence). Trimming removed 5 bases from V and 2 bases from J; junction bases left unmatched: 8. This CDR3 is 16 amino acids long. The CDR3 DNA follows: TGTGCCAGCAGCCGTCTAGCGGGTACAACCTACAATGAGCAGTTCTTC. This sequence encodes CASSRLAGTTYNEQFF.

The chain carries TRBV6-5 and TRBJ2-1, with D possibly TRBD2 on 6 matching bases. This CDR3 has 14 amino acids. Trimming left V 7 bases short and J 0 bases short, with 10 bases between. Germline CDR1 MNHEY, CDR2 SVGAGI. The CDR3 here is CASKAGNSYNEQFF. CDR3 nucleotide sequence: TGTGCCAGCAAGGCGGGAAACTCCTACAATGAGCAGTTCTTC.

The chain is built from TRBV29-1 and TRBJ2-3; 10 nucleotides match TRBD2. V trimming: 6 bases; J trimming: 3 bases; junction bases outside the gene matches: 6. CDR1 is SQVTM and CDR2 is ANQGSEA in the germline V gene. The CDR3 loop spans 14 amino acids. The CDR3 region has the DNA TGCAGCGTAAACGGACTAGCGGAGACAGATACGCAGTATTTT. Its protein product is CSVNGLAETDTQYF.

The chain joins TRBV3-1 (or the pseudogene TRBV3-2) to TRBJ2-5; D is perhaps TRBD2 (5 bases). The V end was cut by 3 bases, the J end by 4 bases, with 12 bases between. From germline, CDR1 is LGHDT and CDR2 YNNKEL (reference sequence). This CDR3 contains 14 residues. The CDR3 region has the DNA TGTGCCAGCAGCCATAGCCCGGGGTCAGAGACCCAGTACTTC. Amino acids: CASSHSPGSETQYF.

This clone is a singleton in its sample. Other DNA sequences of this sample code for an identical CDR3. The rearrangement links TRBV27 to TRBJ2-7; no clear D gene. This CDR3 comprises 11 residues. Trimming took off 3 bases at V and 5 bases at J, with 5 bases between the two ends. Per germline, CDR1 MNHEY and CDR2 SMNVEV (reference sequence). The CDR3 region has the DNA TGTGCCAGCAGTTTCGGCCACGAGCAGTACTTC. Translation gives CASSFGHEQYF.

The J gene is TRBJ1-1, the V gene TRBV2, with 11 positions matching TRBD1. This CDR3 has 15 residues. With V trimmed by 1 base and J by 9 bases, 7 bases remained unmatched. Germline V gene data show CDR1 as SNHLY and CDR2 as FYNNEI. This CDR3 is CASSEVGGQGAQAFF. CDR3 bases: TGTGCCAGCAGTGAAGTGGGTGGACAGGGGGCACAAGCTTTCTTT.

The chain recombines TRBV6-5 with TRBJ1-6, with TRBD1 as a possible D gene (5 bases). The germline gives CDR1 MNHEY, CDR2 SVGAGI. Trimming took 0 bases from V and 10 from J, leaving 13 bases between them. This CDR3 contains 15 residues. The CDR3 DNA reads TGTGCCAGCAGTTACTCGGCGGGGGTTCAATCACCCCTCCACTTT. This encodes CASSYSAGVQSPLHF.